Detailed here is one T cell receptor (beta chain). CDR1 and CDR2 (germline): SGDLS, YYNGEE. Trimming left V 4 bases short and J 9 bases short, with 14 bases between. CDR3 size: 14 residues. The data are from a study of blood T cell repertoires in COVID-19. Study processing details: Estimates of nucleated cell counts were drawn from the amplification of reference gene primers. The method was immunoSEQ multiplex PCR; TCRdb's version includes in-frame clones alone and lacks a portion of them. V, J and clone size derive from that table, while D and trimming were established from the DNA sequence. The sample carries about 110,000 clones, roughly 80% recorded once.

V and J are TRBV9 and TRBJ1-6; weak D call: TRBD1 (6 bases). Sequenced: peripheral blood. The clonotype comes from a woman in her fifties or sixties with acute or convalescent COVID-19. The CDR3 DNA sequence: TGTGCCAGCAGCCTGGACAGCCTGGGTTCACCCCTCCACTTT. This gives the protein CASSLDSLGSPLHF.